This T cell receptor (beta chain) was sequenced in a study of response to subunit inactivated influenza vaccine. One entry per CDR3 protein, called by TCRdb with MiXCR from the RT-PCR reads. The sample shows fewer than 350,000 distinct CDR3 sequences, 21% of them seen only once. CDR3 size: 16 residues. The V gene end was trimmed by 0 bases and the J gene end by 3 bases; junction bases not matched to a gene: 4. Germline values: CDR1 LGHNA, CDR2 YNFKEQ. The V gene is TRBV4-2, the J gene TRBJ2-1; 8 bases are a match to TRBD1. This TCR was sampled from a man aged 50 to 69 who received an inactivated influenza vaccine. The sequenced sample was PBMCs from blood, obtained about 20 months after vaccination. The CDR3 is CASSQDQDRDYNEQFF. The DNA of the CDR3 is TGTGCCAGCAGCCAAGACCAGGACAGGGACTACAATGAGCAGTTCTTC.